The 9 T cell receptor beta chains in this list originate from one sample, sequenced in a study of radiotherapy plus CTLA-4 blockade in lung cancer. The repertoire was sequenced with immunoSEQ multiplex PCR; TCRdb's copy has only in-frame clones and lacks some. The top ten clones hold under 30% of a sample with roughly 100,000 clones, roughly 80% of them seen once. This material consisted of peripheral blood, taken from a patient treated with radiotherapy plus ipilimumab. Every receptor here comes from a human donor with non-small cell lung cancer that progressed on radiotherapy plus ipilimumab.

The chain combines TRBV9 with TRBJ1-2; D remains ambiguous. The CDR3 sequence is 13 residues long. Trimming removed 0 bases at V and 7 bases at J, with 10 bases between. Germline CDR1 reads SGDLS; CDR2 reads YYNGEE. The DNA for the CDR3 is TGTGCCAGCAGCGTAGACAGTCAATCTGGCTACACCTTC. Protein sequence: CASSVDSQSGYTF. The variable domain in full, completed from reference TRBV9 and TRBJ1-2, reads DSGVTQTPKHLITATGQRVTLRCSPRSGDLSVYWYQQSLDQGLQFLIQYYNGEERAKGNILERFSAQQFPDLHSELNLSSLELGDSALYFCASSVDSQSGYTFGSGTRLTVV.

The V and J genes are TRBV5-4 and TRBJ1-1; D gene ambiguous. Deletions cut 0 bases from V and 0 bases from J, with 9 bases between. The length of the CDR3 is 15 residues. CDR1 SGHNT and CDR2 YYREEE come from the germline V gene (reference sequence). DNA of the CDR3: TGTGCCAGCAGCTTGGAGGCGTACGTGAACACTGAAGCTTTCTTT. It translates to CASSLEAYVNTEAFF.

V is TRBV6-5 and J is TRBJ2-1, with D maybe TRBD1 (5 bases). CDR1 and CDR2 (germline): MNHEY, SVGAGI. The CDR3 totals 13 residues. V was shortened by 7 bases and J by 7 bases, with 14 bases between the two germline ends. CDR3 in DNA: TGTGCCAGCATCCCCCAGGGCCGGAATGAGCAGTTCTTC. It encodes CASIPQGRNEQFF.

The V call is TRBV7-3, the J call TRBJ2-2; possible D gene TRBD2, 6 bases. The ends were cut back, 1 base at V and 0 bases at J, with 9 bases in the middle. From germline, CDR1 is SGHTA and CDR2 FQGTGA. This CDR3 has 16 residues. In DNA, the CDR3 is TGTGCCAGCAGCTTAATCGGCGGGGCGAACACCGGGGAGCTGTTTTTT. It yields the protein CASSLIGGANTGELFF.

V usage is TRBV4-2 and J usage is TRBJ2-1; D unresolved. The ends were cut back, 0 bases at V and 3 bases at J, with 12 bases in the middle. The CDR3 has 16 amino acids. Germline loops: CDR1 LGHNA, CDR2 YNFKEQ. CDR3 protein: CASSQDQIAGYNEQFF. The CDR3 DNA follows: TGTGCCAGCAGCCAAGACCAAATAGCCGGCTACAATGAGCAGTTCTTC.

The chain is built from TRBV30 and TRBJ2-7, with D unresolved. V shed 0 bases and J shed 3 bases, with 9 bases lying between them. The CDR3 spans 13 residues. Germline V gene lookup returns CDR1 GTSNPN and CDR2 SVGIG (reference sequence). In DNA form, the CDR3 reads TGTGCCTGGAGTGTCCCGTTTCTCTACGAGCAGTACTTC. Translated: CAWSVPFLYEQYF.

The rearrangement joins TRBV25-1 to TRBJ1-1; D ambiguous. Germline V CDR1 and CDR2: MGHDK, SYGVNS. Trimming left V 0 bases short and J 0 bases short, with 14 bases between. The CDR3 is 17 amino acids. DNA for the CDR3: TGTGCCAGCAGTGAATATATAGGTCGTGGGATGAACACTGAAGCTTTCTTT. It encodes CASSEYIGRGMNTEAFF. The full variable domain, with the rest looked up from reference TRBV25-1 and TRBJ1-1, is EADIYQTPRYLVIGTGKKITLECSQTMGHDKMYWYQQDPGMELHLIHYSYGVNSTEKGDLSSESTVSRIRTEHFPLTLESARPSHTSQYLCASSEYIGRGMNTEAFFGQGTRLTVV.

CDR3 nucleotides: TGTGCCAGCAGCTTAGATATAGGAAACATTCAGTACTTC. Encoded protein: CASSLDIGNIQYF. The genes are TRBV7-8 and TRBJ2-4; D unclear. V dropped 1 base and J dropped 6 bases, with 7 bases sitting between them. CDR3 length equals 13 residues. CDR1 and CDR2 (germline): SGHVS, FQNEAQ.

The rearrangement joins TRBV27 to TRBJ1-2, with TRBD1 matching 7 bases. The germline gives CDR1 MNHEY, CDR2 SMNVEV (reference sequence). This CDR3 is built from 17 residues. V lost 6 bases, J lost 0 bases, and 13 bases stayed unmatched. This chain's CDR3 is CASRDRGQSLANYGYTF. CDR3 nucleotides: TGTGCCAGCAGGGATAGGGGACAGTCCTTAGCTAACTATGGCTACACCTTC.